This T cell receptor (beta chain) emerged from a study of T cells in Graves' hyperthyroidism and ophthalmopathy (dated by TCRdb to the late 2010s). Study-level background: To identify distinguishing TCR V-J signatures, a discovery cohort of 100 or so patients was used, comprising 40 to 45 with Graves' ophthalmopathy and roughly 60 with stable Graves' hyperthyroidism. Whether ophthalmopathy could be predicted prospectively was tested in an independent validation cohort made up of under 20 hyperthyroidism patients plus 17 patients who later progressed to ophthalmopathy. The 100 discovery patients were randomly split 7:3 into training and test sets. In addition, the study compared T-cell repertoires in thyroid tissue and in blood from five to seven Graves' hyperthyroidism patients. Following sampling, methimazole starting at 30 mg daily was given to hyperthyroidism patients, and high-dose intravenous methylprednisolone was given to ophthalmopathy patients. TCR Vbeta CDR3 sequencing of around 130 peripheral blood samples (43 ophthalmopathy, around 80 hyperthyroidism and roughly 17 progressor patients) is reported in the paper. Here is what the overall study found, with its caveats: Sample size was not statistically predetermined, and blinding of investigators to group allocation was not performed. In validation, the model predicted progression to ophthalmopathy with approximately 70% sensitivity and around 72% specificity, a median of about six months before onset. A model built on a 13 V-J signature distinguished ophthalmopathy from stable hyperthyroidism, reaching about 88% sensitivity and under 84% specificity in cross-validation and 80%/75% in testing. Blood samples also contained most of the expanded thyroid clonotypes (frequency above 0.001), which suggests that blood repertoires may reflect thyroid immune responses.

This clonotype was seen repeatedly, ten times or more. Its antigen specificity is not known. Base-call qualities are not available, and no considerably larger clone is one nucleotide away. The TCR beta CDR3 regions were amplified from RNA transcripts. For the first round of RT-PCR on the TCR CDR3, the HTBI primer set was used together with the Qiagen OneStep RT-PCR kit. Libraries were constructed in a second round of multiplex PCR, after which size selection and purification were performed. Paired-end sequencing of the libraries was performed with 100 bp reads on an Illumina HiSeq2000. As for how the authors treated the data: SOAPnuke was used to process the raw data, removing reads that contained adapters or uncalled bases, had a mean Phred below 15, or lacked an exact match to the constant primer or identifier. COPE v1.2.5 was used to merge the high-quality paired reads, and each unique nucleotide sequence was defined as a clonotype. Clonotypes were aligned to IMGT TRBV, TRBD and TRBJ reference segments using MiTCR v1.1. The analysis was restricted to V-J combinations with a frequency above 0.0001, which together covered just over 98% of the repertoires. The TCS score was defined as the ratio of F50 (clonal expansion) to E x V (chaos), calculated using BLOSUM62-based TCRdist between CDR3 peptides within each V-J. Welch's t-statistics and random forest reduced around 510 V-J features to roughly 13, which were used in a naive Bayes classifier (R e1071). The similarity between thyroid and blood repertoires was quantified using the Morisita-Horn index. Using fastp trimming at Q25 and MiXCR clonotype assembly, TCRdb reanalyzed the public sequencing data and kept in-frame beta chains. Identical CDR3 proteins give one entry, which carries the most common genes and DNA. In this record, the V and J calls reflect TCRdb's handling and not the investigators' own analysis. Here the sample has 550,000 to 700,000 distinct CDR3 sequences; 46% occur a single time. The ten most abundant clones make up 15% to 20% of the sample.

Patients with uncontrolled infections, other autoimmune diseases, pregnancy or lactation were excluded. Diagnoses were established on the basis of clinical symptoms, serum thyroxine and TRAb, thyroid ultrasound, and orbital computed tomography. Trizol reagent was used to extract total RNA, and RNA quality was then checked on an Agilent 2100 Bioanalyzer. The CDR3, cysteine through phenylalanine, is 14 amino acids long. Only the CDR3 region is kept as DNA, spanning 42 bases read in frame from base 1. V lost 5 bases and J lost 4 bases; the stretch between them is 15 bases long. As encoded in the germline V gene (reference sequence), CDR1 is SEHNR while CDR2 is FQNEAQ.

The chain links TRBV7-9 with TRBJ2-7; the D gene is not confidently resolved. This sequence originates from an adult woman with Graves' disease, either hyperthyroidism or ophthalmopathy (not recorded which). Sequenced material: peripheral blood or thyroid tissue (not recorded which). The CDR3 reads as follows: CASSLLPGSYEQYF. DNA sequence: TGTGCCAGCAGCCTCCTCCCCGGGTCTTACGAGCAGTACTTC. Joined to the reference TRBV7-9 and TRBJ2-7 proteins, this CDR3 gives the full variable domain: DTGVSQNPRHKITKRGQNVTFRCDPISEHNRLYWYRQTLGQGPEFLTYFQNEAQLEKSRLLSDRFSAERPKGSFSTLEIQRTEQGDSAMYLCASSLLPGSYEQYFGPGTRLTVT.